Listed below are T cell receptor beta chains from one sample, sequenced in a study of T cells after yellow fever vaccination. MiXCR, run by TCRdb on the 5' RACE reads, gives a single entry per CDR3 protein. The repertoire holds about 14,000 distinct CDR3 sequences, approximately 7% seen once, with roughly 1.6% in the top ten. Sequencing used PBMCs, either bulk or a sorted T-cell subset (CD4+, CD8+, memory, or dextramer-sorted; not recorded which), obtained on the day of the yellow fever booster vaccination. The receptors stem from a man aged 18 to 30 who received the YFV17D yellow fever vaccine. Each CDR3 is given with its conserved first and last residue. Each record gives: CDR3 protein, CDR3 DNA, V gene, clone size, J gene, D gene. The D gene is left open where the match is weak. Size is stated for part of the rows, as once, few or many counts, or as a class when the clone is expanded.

CASSLERVNQPQHF TGTGCCAGCAGCTTAGAGCGCGTCAATCAGCCCCAGCATTTT TRBV11-2 many TRBJ1-5 NA
CASSLEGAGNNEQFF TGTGCCAGCAGCTTAGAAGGTGCTGGGAACAATGAGCAGTTCTTC TRBV7-9 many TRBJ2-1 NA
CASSPTRASRLWHEQFF TGTGCCAGCAGCCCCACTCGGGCCAGCCGCTTATGGCATGAGCAGTTCTTC TRBV14 many TRBJ2-1 NA
CASSPIRSTDTQYF TGTGCCAGCAGCCCCATACGGAGCACAGATACGCAGTATTTT TRBV27 many TRBJ2-3 NA
CASSESPAVRQPQHF TGTGCCAGCAGTGAATCTCCCGCGGTCCGCCAGCCCCAGCATTTT TRBV25-1 many TRBJ1-5 NA
CASSLGEDAYSYEQYF TGTGCCAGCAGCTTAGGGGAGGACGCATACTCCTACGAGCAGTACTTC TRBV11-2 many TRBJ2-7 NA
CAWSVSRNYGYTF TGTGCCTGGAGTGTATCTAGGAACTATGGCTACACCTTC TRBV30 many TRBJ1-2 NA
CASSFYPGDYGYTF TGTGCCAGCAGTTTTTATCCGGGTGACTATGGCTACACCTTC TRBV12-3/TRBV12-4 many TRBJ1-2 NA
CASSQTGSSGETQYF TGCGCCAGCAGCCAGACAGGGTCCTCCGGGGAGACCCAGTACTTC TRBV4-3 medium-sized TRBJ2-5 TRBD1
CASSRLTPQETQYF TGTGCCAGCAGCCGACTAACACCACAAGAGACCCAGTACTTC TRBV2 few TRBJ2-5 NA
CATRETYNSPLHF TGTGCCACCCGGGAAACTTATAATTCACCCCTCCACTTT TRBV12-3/TRBV12-4 many TRBJ1-6 NA
CATSVPRGAGELFF TGTGCCACCAGTGTCCCGCGGGGAGCCGGGGAGCTGTTTTTT TRBV24-1 medium-sized TRBJ2-2 NA
CASSPTGPNEQFF TGTGCCAGCAGCCCAACCGGGCCAAATGAGCAGTTCTTC TRBV2 many TRBJ2-1 NA
CASSQDGRELFF TGTGCCAGCAGCCAAGATGGGCGGGAACTGTTTTTT TRBV4-2 medium-sized TRBJ1-4 NA
CASSFPNYGYTF TGTGCCAGCAGCTTCCCAAACTATGGCTACACCTTC TRBV7-9 many TRBJ1-2 NA
CASSGTGGYEQYF TGCGCCAGCAGTGGGACAGGGGGCTACGAGCAGTACTTC TRBV10-2 many TRBJ2-7 TRBD1
CASSPGDTLVGQYF TGTGCCAGCTCACCAGGGGACACCTTGGTGGGCCAGTACTTC TRBV18 many TRBJ2-5 NA
CASSPPAGRIDTQYF TGTGCCAGCTCACCACCGGCGGGGCGGATAGATACGCAGTATTTT TRBV18 many TRBJ2-3 NA
CASIEGGNSGANVLTF TGTGCCAGCATCGAGGGGGGTAACTCTGGGGCCAACGTCCTGACTTTC TRBV7-9 many TRBJ2-6 NA
CASSLVGAGNNEQFF TGTGCCAGCAGCTTAGTTGGAGCGGGGAACAATGAGCAGTTCTTC TRBV7-9 medium-sized TRBJ2-1 TRBD2
CASSLAPSGGAETQYF TGTGCCAGCAGCTTAGCCCCTAGCGGGGGGGCAGAGACCCAGTACTTC TRBV7-2 many TRBJ2-5 TRBD2
CASSSPGGDEQFF TGCGCCAGCAGCTCGCCAGGGGGCGATGAGCAGTTCTTC TRBV5-1 NA TRBJ2-1 TRBD1
CASSFAENTEAFF TGTGCCAGCAGTTTTGCGGAGAACACTGAAGCTTTCTTT TRBV27 many TRBJ1-1 NA
CASSPAGSNYGYTF TGTGCCAGCTCACCGGCGGGATCTAACTATGGCTACACCTTC TRBV18 many TRBJ1-2 NA
CASSRTFPPRDEQFF TGTGCCAGTAGTAGGACGTTTCCACCCCGGGATGAGCAGTTCTTC TRBV19 many TRBJ2-1 NA
CSARLTSGGNEQFF TGCAGTGCTAGATTGACTAGCGGGGGCAATGAGCAGTTCTTC TRBV20-1 medium-sized TRBJ2-1 TRBD2
CASSRQVSNTEAFF TGTGCCAGCAGCCGACAGGTTAGCAACACTGAAGCTTTCTTT TRBV7-2 many TRBJ1-1 NA
CASSPAWTGGAFSNQPQHF TGTGCCAGCAGCCCCGCTTGGACAGGGGGGGCATTTAGCAATCAGCCCCAGCATTTT TRBV6-7 many TRBJ1-5 TRBD1
CASSSVINRQKGYGYTF TGTGCCAGCAGCTCCGTCATTAACAGACAAAAGGGCTATGGCTACACCTTC TRBV7-9 many TRBJ1-2 NA
CASSVVSGGQETQYF TGTGCCAGCAGCGTAGTCAGCGGAGGGCAAGAGACCCAGTACTTC TRBV9 many TRBJ2-5 NA
CASSPPYSGNTIYF TGTGCCAGCAGCCCCCCCTACTCTGGAAACACCATATATTTT TRBV3-1 many TRBJ1-3 NA
CASSRDSSYEQYF TGTGCCAGCAGCCGGGACTCCTCCTACGAGCAGTACTTC TRBV3-1 many TRBJ2-7 NA
CASKSRIHEQYF TGTGCCAGCAAGTCAAGGATCCACGAGCAGTACTTC TRBV6-2/TRBV6-3 many TRBJ2-7 NA
CASSPTLDTQYF TGTGCCAGCAGCCCAACGTTGGATACGCAGTATTTT TRBV7-2 many TRBJ2-3 NA
CASSLTVTGANVLTF TGTGCCAGCAGCTTGACAGTTACTGGGGCCAACGTCCTGACTTTC TRBV7-3 many TRBJ2-6 NA
CASGRWAGELFF TGTGCCAGCGGTCGCTGGGCCGGGGAGCTGTTTTTT TRBV13 many TRBJ2-2 NA
CASSLRWVGTDTQYF TGTGCCAGCAGCTTACGATGGGTGGGGACAGATACGCAGTATTTT TRBV7-2 many TRBJ2-3 NA